The clone carrying this TCR beta chain was detected only once. This entry comes from a study of blood T cell repertoires in COVID-19. The wider study: There were acute and convalescent COVID-19 samples, and they came from the United States, Italy and Spain. PBMCs, B-cell-depleted T cells, or T cells provided the cDNA or gDNA that made up the material.

In the authors' methods: Reference gene primer amplification in the assay estimated nucleated cell counts. Generated by immunoSEQ multiplex PCR, the TCRdb table keeps only in-frame clones and is missing some. The DNA was the basis for D and trimming; V, J and clone size are from that table. The sample shows about 160,000 clones, 85% to 95% of them seen only once. Germline V gene lookup returns CDR1 SNHLY and CDR2 FYNNEI. V was shortened by 5 bases and J by 2 bases, with 9 bases between the two germline ends. The CDR3 length is 13 residues. Sequencing was carried out using peripheral blood. The chain has TRBV2 and TRBJ1-1; D is undetermined. The TCR was taken from a woman between 45 and 60 years old with acute or convalescent COVID-19. CDR3 amino acids: CASSLRLNTEAFF. DNA for the CDR3: TGTGCCAGCAGTCTGAGGCTAAACACTGAAGCTTTCTTT.